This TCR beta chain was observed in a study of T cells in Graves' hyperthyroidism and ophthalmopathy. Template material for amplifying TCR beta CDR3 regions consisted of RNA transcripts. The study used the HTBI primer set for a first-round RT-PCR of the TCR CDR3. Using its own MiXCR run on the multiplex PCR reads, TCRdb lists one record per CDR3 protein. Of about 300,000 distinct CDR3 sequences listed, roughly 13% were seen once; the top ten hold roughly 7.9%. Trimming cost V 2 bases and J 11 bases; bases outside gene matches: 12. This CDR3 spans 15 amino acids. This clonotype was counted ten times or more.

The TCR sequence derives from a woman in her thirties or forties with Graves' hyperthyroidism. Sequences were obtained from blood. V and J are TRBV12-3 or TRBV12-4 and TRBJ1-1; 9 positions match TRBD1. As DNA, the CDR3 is TGTGCCAGCAGTTTAAATAGAAGGGACAGGGATCGCGCTTTCTTT. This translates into CASSLNRRDRDRAFF.